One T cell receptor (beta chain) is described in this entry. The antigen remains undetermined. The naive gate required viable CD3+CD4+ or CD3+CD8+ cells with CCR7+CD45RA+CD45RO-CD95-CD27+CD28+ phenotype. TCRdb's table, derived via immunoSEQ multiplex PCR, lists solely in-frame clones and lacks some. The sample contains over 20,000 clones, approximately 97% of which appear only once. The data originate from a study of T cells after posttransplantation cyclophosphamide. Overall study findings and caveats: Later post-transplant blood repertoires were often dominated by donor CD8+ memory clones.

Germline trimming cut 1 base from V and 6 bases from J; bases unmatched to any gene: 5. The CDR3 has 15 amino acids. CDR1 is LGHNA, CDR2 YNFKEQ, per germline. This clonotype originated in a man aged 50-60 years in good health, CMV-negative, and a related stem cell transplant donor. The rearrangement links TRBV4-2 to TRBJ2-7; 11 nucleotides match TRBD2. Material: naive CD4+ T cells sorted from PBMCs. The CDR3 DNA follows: TGTGCCAGCAGCCAAGTTGGGACTAGCGGCGGCGAGCAGTACTTC. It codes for CASSQVGTSGGEQYF.